One sample yielded the 10 T cell receptor beta chains listed below, sequenced in a study of CXCR3-negative and CXCR3-positive naive CD8 T cells. TRB cDNA was prepared as libraries by UMI-labeled 5' RACE. From the 5' RACE reads, TCRdb lists one entry per CDR3 protein and no DNA. This sample contains more than 45,000 distinct CDR3 sequences. Sequenced material: memory CD8+ T cells from blood. Every receptor here comes from a human donor in good health. Some clones in this sample may be carry-over from other donors' samples.

The chain couples TRBV7-9 to TRBJ2-7; TCRdb gives TRBD1 as the D gene, but with no DNA this cannot be confirmed. Per germline, CDR1 SEHNR and CDR2 FQNEAQ (reference sequence). The CDR3 has 15 residues. The CDR3 protein is CASSLSLSGDYEQYF.

The chain combines TRBV6-5 with TRBJ2-7; TCRdb picks TRBD1, but there is no DNA to check that call. The length of the CDR3 is 14 residues. In germline, CDR1 is MNHEY, CDR2 SVGAGI. The CDR3 is CASSHRDRAYEQYF.

This sequence joins TRBV28 and TRBJ2-7; TCRdb calls TRBD1, which cannot be checked without DNA. Germline lookup yields CDR1 MDHEN and CDR2 SYDVKM. This CDR3 is 15 amino acids long. CDR3 sequence reads: CASSAPRDTPYEQYF.

The chain links TRBV29-1 to TRBJ2-7. Germline V CDR1 and CDR2: SQVTM, ANQGSEA. The CDR3 spans 12 residues. CDR3 residues: CSAGTAPYEQYF.

The chain is built from TRBV12-3 or TRBV12-4 and TRBJ2-2; TCRdb's assignment of TRBD1 cannot be checked, as there is no DNA. The CDR3 is 14 amino acids. The CDR3 protein is CASSSGQYTGELFF.

The chain has TRBV24-1 and TRBJ1-1; as DNA is missing, the TRBD1 call by TCRdb cannot be tested. This CDR3 spans 18 amino acids. CDR1 and CDR2 from the germline V gene are KGHDR and SFDVKD. CDR3 sequence reads: CATSDLQGPPLRYTEAFF.

V gene TRBV20-1 combines with J gene TRBJ2-5; TCRdb's assignment of TRBD1 cannot be checked, as there is no DNA. Per germline, CDR1 DFQATT and CDR2 SNEGSKA (reference sequence). This CDR3 comprises 15 residues. CDR3 sequence: CSAKSNWGQGETQYF.

The CDR3 loop reads CSVAHRVDTEAFF. The rearrangement links TRBV29-1 to TRBJ1-1; the TRBD1 assignment by TCRdb is unverifiable without DNA. The CDR3 sequence is 13 residues long. The germline V gene encodes CDR1 SQVTM and CDR2 ANQGSEA.

The chain carries TRBV6-6 and TRBJ2-1; TCRdb lists TRBD2, though no DNA is available to test this call. Germline V gene data show CDR1 as MNHNY and CDR2 as SVGAGI (reference sequence). The CDR3 totals 14 residues. CDR3 amino acids: CASILEDPDHEQFF.

The chain joins TRBV6-5 to TRBJ2-2; with no DNA, the TCRdb D assignment of TRBD2 cannot be verified. Germline V gives CDR1 MNHEY, CDR2 SVGAGI. The CDR3 sequence is 18 residues long. CDR3 loop: CASSSRRSSGQNTGELFF.